These 8 T cell receptor beta chains were sequenced from one sample in a study of shared clonotypes between healthy human individuals. Using immunoSEQ multiplex PCR, the repertoire was profiled, and TCRdb retains in-frame clones only, with some absent. The sample lists approximately 500,000 clones, almost 97% occurring once. The sample comprised naive CD4+ T cells sorted from blood. Stated subset: CD45RA+ positively selected. The receptors originated from a woman younger than 45 in good health.

The gene calls are TRBV19 and TRBJ2-7, with TRBD1 matching 7 bases. This CDR3 region has 15 residues. Germline V gene sequence: CDR1 LNHDA, CDR2 SQIVND (reference sequence). Trimming removed 6 bases from V and 0 bases from J; junction bases left unmatched: 8. CDR3: CASRRTGTDSYEQYF. DNA of the CDR3: TGTGCCAGTAGAAGGACCGGGACAGACTCCTACGAGCAGTACTTC.

In DNA form, the CDR3 reads TGCGCCAGCAGCGAAGGGACAGGGGGAGGGGAGACCCAGTACTTC. Residues: CASSEGTGGGETQYF. The V call is TRBV5-1, the J call TRBJ2-5; 11 bases agree with TRBD1. This CDR3 has 15 residues. Per germline, CDR1 SGHRS and CDR2 YFSETQ. The V and J ends lost 4 bases and 5 bases, in that order; junction bases with no gene match: 7.

The J gene is TRBJ1-1, the V gene TRBV11-1; the D gene is possibly TRBD1 (5 bases). The germline gives CDR1 SGHAT, CDR2 FQDESV (reference sequence). The V end was cut by 1 base, the J end by 5 bases, with 11 bases between. The CDR3 spans 14 residues. The CDR3 protein is CASSLGPGSTEAFF. CDR3 coding DNA: TGTGCCAGCAGCTTAGGTCCAGGGAGTACTGAAGCTTTCTTT.

The rearrangement joins TRBV7-2 to TRBJ1-3; possibly TRBD1 for D (5 bases). Germline CDR1 and CDR2: SGHTA and FQGNSA. Trimming took 0 bases from V and 0 from J, leaving 9 bases between them. The CDR3 has 16 amino acids. CDR3 sequence: CASSLALGVSGNTIYF. Here the CDR3 DNA reads TGTGCCAGCAGCTTAGCGCTGGGGGTCTCTGGAAACACCATATATTTT.

The chain is built from TRBV25-1 and TRBJ2-5, with TRBD1 matching 7 bases. The CDR3 extends over 13 amino acids. From germline, CDR1 is MGHDK and CDR2 SYGVNS. V lost 5 bases to trimming and J lost 4 bases; unmatched junction nucleotides: 4. The CDR3 nucleotides are TGTGCCAGCAGTAATTACAGGGGAGAGACCCAGTACTTC. Its translation: CASSNYRGETQYF.

This chain connects TRBV6-1 to TRBJ1-1, with 7 positions matching TRBD1. Germline trimming cut 1 base from V and 0 bases from J; bases unmatched to any gene: 8. The CDR3 runs 17 residues. The germline V gene has CDR1 MNHNS and CDR2 SASEGT. The CDR3 loop reads CASSEGQGGPMNTEAFF. The DNA for the CDR3 is TGTGCCAGCAGTGAAGGACAGGGAGGACCCATGAACACTGAAGCTTTCTTT.

The chain uses TRBV4-1 and TRBJ2-2; TRBD2 matches at 7 bases. This CDR3 has 17 amino acids. Trimming cost V 4 bases and J 1 base; bases outside gene matches: 9. In germline, CDR1 is MGHRA, CDR2 YSYEKL. CDR3 in amino acids: CASSPTNVAGNTGELFF. CDR3 sequence (DNA): TGCGCCAGCAGCCCGACAAACGTAGCGGGGAACACCGGGGAGCTGTTTTTT.

This chain connects TRBV28 to TRBJ2-5, with 8 bases matching TRBD2. CDR1 and CDR2 (germline): MDHEN, SYDVKM. The CDR3 totals 17 residues. V shed 6 bases and J 2 bases; nucleotides not matched to a gene: 14. For the CDR3, the DNA is TGTGCCAGCAGCAGCGGGACTAGTCATTGGAGGCAAGAGACCCAGTACTTC. Translating gives CASSSGTSHWRQETQYF.